The 29 T cell receptor beta chains below come from one sample, sequenced in a study of STAT3 mutations in large granular lymphocyte leukemia. Broader study findings: At least one immunodominant TCR beta clonotype appeared in every T-cell large granular lymphocyte leukemia patient.

The table came from immunoSEQ multiplex PCR; TCRdb's copy has only in-frame clones and leaves some out. Altogether 7,000 to 8,000 clones are present, 90% to 95% being singletons, with the ten largest covering under 50%. Their cognate antigens are unknown. The sample consisted of peripheral blood mononuclear cells. All receptors derive from a man aged 50-59 years with T-cell large granular lymphocyte leukemia. Some clones in this sample may be carry-over from other donors' samples.

V and J are TRBV7-9 and TRBJ1-1, with D possibly being TRBD1 (6 bases). This CDR3 region has 15 residues. V was clipped by 5 bases and J by 2 bases, with 15 bases between them. The germline V gene has CDR1 SEHNR and CDR2 FQNEAQ (reference sequence). CDR3 sequence (DNA): TGTGCCAGCAGCCCTACCGGGACATCCAACACTGAAGCTTTCTTT. This translates into CASSPTGTSNTEAFF.

The rearrangement uses TRBV29-1 and TRBJ2-1; no reliable D call. Germline assignment: CDR1 SQVTM and CDR2 ANQGSEA. The V gene lost 2 bases and the J gene lost 4 bases, with 6 bases spanning the gap. The CDR3 spans 12 residues. CDR3 protein: CSVELGYNEQFF. In nucleotides, the CDR3 is TGCAGCGTTGAATTAGGTTACAATGAGCAGTTCTTC.

The rearrangement links TRBV20-1 to TRBJ2-1, with D maybe TRBD2 (5 bases). CDR1 and CDR2 from the germline V gene are DFQATT and SNEGSKA (reference sequence). The CDR3 loop spans 11 amino acids. Trimming removed 3 bases from V and 12 bases from J, with 12 bases in between. The CDR3 DNA reads as TGCAGTGCTAGTGGGTCCGCGGGGCAGTTCTTC. This codes for CSASGSAGQFF.

The chain uses TRBV28 and TRBJ1-5; 7 positions agree with TRBD1. From germline, CDR1 is MDHEN and CDR2 SYDVKM. The CDR3 length is 13 residues. The CDR3 DNA sequence: TGTGCGACCGACAGGGCGACCCCCCCGTCCCAGCATTTT. This gives the protein CATDRATPPSQHF.

The V call is TRBV7-9, the J call TRBJ2-5; D not certain. The CDR3 runs 13 residues. Germline V gene data show CDR1 as SEHNR and CDR2 as FQNEAQ (reference sequence). V was trimmed by 5 bases and J by 1 base, leaving 8 bases between them. The CDR3, as DNA: TGTGCCAGCAGCCCTTGGCCCCAAGAGACCCAGTACTTC. Protein: CASSPWPQETQYF. Variable domain in full (rest from reference TRBV7-9 and TRBJ2-5): DTGVSQNPRHKITKRGQNVTFRCDPISEHNRLYWYRQTLGQGPEFLTYFQNEAQLEKSRLLSDRFSAERPKGSFSTLEIQRTEQGDSAMYLCASSPWPQETQYFGPGTRLLVL.

The chain is built from TRBV14 and TRBJ2-7, with D hard to call. CDR3 length: 15 amino acids. The V gene lost 1 base and the J gene lost 0 bases, with 10 bases spanning the gap. The germline V gene encodes CDR1 SGHDN and CDR2 FVKESK. The CDR3 sequence: CASSQVFGNSYEQYF. In DNA, the CDR3 is TGTGCCAGCAGCCAAGTCTTCGGCAACTCCTACGAGCAGTACTTC. Looking up the rest from reference TRBV14 and TRBJ2-7 gives the full variable domain: EAGVTQFPSHSVIEKGQTVTLRCDPISGHDNLYWYRRVMGKEIKFLLHFVKESKQDESGMPNNRFLAERTGGTYSTLKVQPAELEDSGVYFCASSQVFGNSYEQYFGPGTRLTVT.

V and J are TRBV10-1 and TRBJ2-1; 10 positions agree with TRBD2. CDR3 length equals 15 residues. J was trimmed by 3 bases and V by 5 bases; bases with no gene match: 4. CDR1 and CDR2 from the germline V gene are WNHNN and SYGVQD (reference sequence). DNA for the CDR3: TGCGCCAGCAGTTTAAGCGGGGGGGTCTACAATGAGCAGTTCTTC. Protein product: CASSLSGGVYNEQFF.

The gene calls are TRBV6-5 and TRBJ1-2; 9 nucleotides match TRBD1. Germline assignment: CDR1 MNHEY and CDR2 SVGAGI. The ends lost 4 bases at V and 3 bases at J; junction bases unmatched: 3. The CDR3 contains 14 residues. CDR3 bases: TGTGCCAGCAGTTGGGGACAGGGTGACTATGGCTACACCTTC. Translated: CASSWGQGDYGYTF.

The genes are TRBV5-1 and TRBJ2-3; 12 positions match TRBD2. There are 16 residues in the CDR3. Germline CDR1 is SGHRS and CDR2 is YFSETQ. V lost 0 bases and J lost 6; bases outside the gene matches: 5. The CDR3 DNA sequence: TGCGCCAGCAGCTTGGGGACTAGCGGGGTCGGGGATACGCAGTATTTT. Translated, it gives CASSLGTSGVGDTQYF.

V usage is TRBV25-1 and J usage is TRBJ1-2; possible D gene TRBD1, 5 bases. V shed 2 bases and J shed 7 bases, with 14 bases lying between them. CDR3 length: 14 amino acids. The germline V gene encodes CDR1 MGHDK and CDR2 SYGVNS. The CDR3, as DNA: TGTGCCAGCAGTGAAGACCAGGGCCCGCGTGGCTACACCTTC. Translated: CASSEDQGPRGYTF.

The rearrangement joins TRBV9 to TRBJ1-2; 7 bases are a match to TRBD1. Per germline, CDR1 SGDLS and CDR2 YYNGEE. After removal of 4 bases from V and 7 bases from J, the junction contained 7 bases not matched to a gene. This CDR3 spans 13 amino acids. The CDR3 region has the DNA TGTGCCAGCAGCCCACAGGGGATACTTGGCTACACCTTC. It translates to CASSPQGILGYTF.

The rearrangement joins TRBV18 to TRBJ2-5; no reliable D call. The germline V gene has CDR1 KGHSH and CDR2 LQKENI. The V gene lost 4 bases and the J gene lost 4 bases, with 7 bases spanning the gap. CDR3 size: 12 residues. The DNA of the CDR3 is TGTGCCAGCTCACGAGCCTCAGAGACCCAGTACTTC. Amino acids: CASSRASETQYF. Complete variable domain (other parts from reference TRBV18 and TRBJ2-5): NAGVMQNPRHLVRRRGQEARLRCSPMKGHSHVYWYRQLPEEGLKFMVYLQKENIIDESGMPKERFSAEFPKEGPSILRIQQVVRGDSAAYFCASSRASETQYFGPGTRLLVL.

The rearrangement uses TRBV7-2 and TRBJ2-5; a weak D match, TRBD1 (6 bases). The CDR3 extends over 12 amino acids. V dropped 5 bases and J dropped 5 bases, with 9 bases sitting between them. The germline V gene has CDR1 SGHTA and CDR2 FQGNSA. This CDR3 is CASSGGRETQYF. CDR3 in DNA: TGTGCCAGCAGCGGGGGCCGGGAGACCCAGTACTTC.

The chain joins TRBV27 to TRBJ2-3; D gene uncertain. V was trimmed by 6 bases and J by 4 bases, leaving 14 bases between them. CDR1 MNHEY and CDR2 SMNVEV come from the germline V gene (reference sequence). CDR3 length: 14 residues. The CDR3 region has the DNA TGTGCCAGCAGCGATGACTCGGAGCCAGATACGCAGTATTTT. Its protein product is CASSDDSEPDTQYF.

CDR3 nucleotide sequence: TGTGCCAGCAGCGTCGCAGGAAACTACGAGCAGTACTTC. Encoded protein: CASSVAGNYEQYF. This sequence joins TRBV9 and TRBJ2-7, with no clear D. This CDR3 contains 13 residues. With 2 bases removed from V and 3 bases from J, the gap between germline ends came to 9 bases. Germline V gene sequence: CDR1 SGDLS, CDR2 YYNGEE.

This clone appeared once. The chain combines TRBV4-1 with TRBJ2-7; 8 bases fit TRBD2. The CDR3 has 15 amino acids. V lost 2 bases and J lost 3; bases outside the gene matches: 6. Germline assignment: CDR1 MGHRA and CDR2 YSYEKL. The CDR3 region is CASSQRESGSYEQYF. The CDR3 region has the DNA TGCGCCAGCAGCCAAAGGGAGAGCGGGAGCTACGAGCAGTACTTC.

The CDR3 loop is CATSRDQSTPYF. In DNA, the CDR3 is TGTGCCACCAGCAGAGATCAGTCCACCCCATACTTC. The V gene is TRBV15, the J gene TRBJ2-4; D is unresolved. This CDR3 contains 12 residues. Trimming cost V 0 bases and J 16 bases, with 13 bases left between them. Germline CDR1 and CDR2: LNHNV and YYDKDF (reference sequence).

The chain links TRBV6-5 to TRBJ2-7; D tentatively fits TRBD1 or TRBD2 (5 bases each). Trimming removed 0 bases from V and 5 bases from J, with 11 bases in between. The CDR3 has 14 amino acids. Germline V CDR1 and CDR2: MNHEY, SVGAGI. The CDR3 sequence is CASSYSAGRDEQYF. CDR3 nucleotides: TGTGCCAGCAGTTACTCGGCAGGGCGGGACGAGCAGTACTTC.

The chain is built from TRBV7-8 and TRBJ2-3; no clear D. Germline values: CDR1 SGHVS, CDR2 FQNEAQ. This CDR3 contains 13 residues. V dropped 4 bases and J dropped 4 bases, with 9 bases sitting between them. The DNA of the CDR3 is TGTGCCAGCAGCTCCAGTCTCGCAGATACGCAGTATTTT. This sequence encodes CASSSSLADTQYF.

A few counts support this clone. The CDR3 sequence is CASSLLLAGEGTDTQYF. CDR3 nucleotides: TGTGCCAGCAGTTTATTACTAGCGGGAGAAGGCACAGATACGCAGTATTTT. The chain links TRBV28 to TRBJ2-3; 11 positions agree with TRBD2. This CDR3 is 17 amino acids long. The ends lost 1 base at V and 1 base at J; junction bases unmatched: 4. CDR1 is MDHEN and CDR2 is SYDVKM in the germline V gene.

V usage is TRBV5-1 and J usage is TRBJ1-1, with 7 bases that match TRBD1. Unmatched junction bases numbered 4, after V lost 0 bases and J lost 5 bases. CDR1 is SGHRS, CDR2 YFSETQ, per germline. The CDR3 is made up of 14 amino acids. For the CDR3, the DNA is TGCGCCAGCAGCTTGGGACAGGGAGTGACTGAAGCTTTCTTT. Encoded protein: CASSLGQGVTEAFF.

The V and J genes are TRBV4-1 and TRBJ2-7, with TRBD2 matching 9 bases. With V trimmed by 4 bases and J by 9 bases, 19 bases remained unmatched. Germline loops: CDR1 MGHRA, CDR2 YSYEKL. CDR3 size: 17 residues. The CDR3 sequence is CASSPLGEAGGLLGQYF. The DNA for the CDR3 is TGCGCCAGCAGCCCCCTGGGGGAAGCGGGGGGCCTTCTTGGGCAGTACTTC.

The V gene is TRBV2, the J gene TRBJ2-1; a weak D match, TRBD1 (6 bases). The germline V gene encodes CDR1 SNHLY and CDR2 FYNNEI. V was clipped by 4 bases and J by 5 bases, with 12 bases between them. The CDR3 runs 14 residues. The CDR3 DNA reads as TGTGCCAGCAGTGTTGGACAGTCCGACAATGAGCAGTTCTTC. It is translated as CASSVGQSDNEQFF.

The chain has TRBV2 and TRBJ1-5; D is uncertain. V lost 1 base, J lost 3 bases, and 4 bases lay in between. Germline V gene data show CDR1 as SNHLY and CDR2 as FYNNEI. This CDR3 comprises 13 residues. The DNA for the CDR3 is TGTGCCAGCAGTGAAGAGTACAATCAGCCCCAGCATTTT. Encoded protein: CASSEEYNQPQHF.

A single count supports this clone. V gene TRBV29-1 combines with J gene TRBJ2-1; tentative D call: TRBD2 (6 bases). In germline, CDR1 is SQVTM, CDR2 ANQGSEA. The CDR3 consists of 12 residues. Trimming cost V 4 bases and J 8 bases, with 12 bases left between them. CDR3 protein: CSVAAGLDEQFF. The DNA of the CDR3 is TGCAGCGTTGCGGCGGGACTGGATGAGCAGTTCTTC.

The genes are TRBV28 and TRBJ1-2, with D unclear. CDR1 and CDR2 (germline): MDHEN, SYDVKM. This CDR3 region has 15 residues. V was clipped by 9 bases and J by 6 bases, with 23 bases between them. DNA of the CDR3: TGTGCCAGTAGAACCTATCGGGAGTTGATGGATGGCTACACCTTC. Its translation is CASRTYRELMDGYTF.

This sequence joins TRBV2 and TRBJ2-7; 8 bases fit TRBD1. This CDR3 region has 15 residues. Per the germline V gene, CDR1 is SNHLY and CDR2 is FYNNEI. The V gene end was trimmed by 7 bases and the J gene end by 4 bases; junction bases not matched to a gene: 12. CDR3 sequence (DNA): TGTGCCAGCACCTCCAACCAGGGGGCATGGTACGAGCAGTACTTC. This codes for CASTSNQGAWYEQYF.

CDR3 sequence: CASSRLAGGQETQYF. CDR3 nucleotides: TGTGCCAGTAGCCGACTAGCGGGAGGGCAGGAGACCCAGTACTTC. The rearrangement links TRBV19 to TRBJ2-5; 14 bases agree with TRBD2. V gave up 6 bases and J gave up 5 bases; unmatched junction bases: 5. CDR1 and CDR2 (germline): LNHDA, SQIVND (reference sequence). The CDR3 length is 15 residues.

The chain carries TRBV4-1 and TRBJ1-2; D is unresolved. The germline V gene encodes CDR1 MGHRA and CDR2 YSYEKL. The V and J ends lost 5 bases and 4 bases respectively, with 20 bases between them. This CDR3 has 16 residues. The CDR3 protein is CASSSHGSKVGYGYTF. CDR3 sequence (DNA): TGCGCCAGCAGCTCACACGGGAGCAAGGTTGGCTATGGCTACACCTTC.